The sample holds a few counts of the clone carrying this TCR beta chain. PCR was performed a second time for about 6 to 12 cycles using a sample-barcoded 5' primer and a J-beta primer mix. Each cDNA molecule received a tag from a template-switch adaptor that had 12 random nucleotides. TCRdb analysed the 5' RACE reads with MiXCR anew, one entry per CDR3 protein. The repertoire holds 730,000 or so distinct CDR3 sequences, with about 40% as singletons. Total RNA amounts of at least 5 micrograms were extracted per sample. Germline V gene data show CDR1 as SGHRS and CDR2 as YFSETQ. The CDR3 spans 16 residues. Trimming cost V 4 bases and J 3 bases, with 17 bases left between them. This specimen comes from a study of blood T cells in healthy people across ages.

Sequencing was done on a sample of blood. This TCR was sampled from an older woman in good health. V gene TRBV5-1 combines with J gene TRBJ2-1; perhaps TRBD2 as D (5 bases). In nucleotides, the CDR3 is TGCGCCAGCAGCCCGACGGCCCAGGACTTCTACAATGAGCAGTTCTTC. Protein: CASSPTAQDFYNEQFF.